One and the same sample provided the 26 T cell receptor beta chains below, sequenced in a study of CD4 T cells in relation to SARS-CoV-2 and coronaviruses. CD4+ T cells from unexposed donors were obtained before the COVID-19 pandemic (2011-2018). The cells were cultured for about ten days before CD4+ T cells were isolated. Sequencing was performed with immunoSEQ multiplex PCR; in TCRdb, only in-frame clones are kept and a portion is missing. The sample comprises 22,000 or so clones, less than 75% of which are singletons, and roughly 19% rests with the top ten. For these TCRs, the target antigens are not known. Sequencing was done on a sample of CD4+ T cells from PBMCs, cultured in vitro. Source of these receptors: a human donor in good health.

V gene TRBV6-5 combines with J gene TRBJ1-3, with a possible D match to TRBD1 (5 bases). Trimming removed 6 bases from V and 8 bases from J, with 17 bases in between. The CDR3 sequence is 14 residues long. Germline CDR1 reads MNHEY; CDR2 reads SVGAGI. The CDR3 sequence: CASSKGRARDTIYF. The CDR3 bases are TGTGCCAGCAGCAAGGGACGCGCTCGGGACACCATATATTTT.

The chain carries TRBV5-1 and TRBJ2-7, with TRBD2 matching over 9 bases. CDR1 SGHRS and CDR2 YFSETQ come from the germline V gene. The CDR3 has 16 residues. Losses at the gene ends were 0 bases for V and 0 bases for J; bases not matched to a gene: 4. The CDR3 region has the DNA TGCGCCAGCAGCTTGGACTCTAGCGGGACCTCCTACGAGCAGTACTTC. The encoded protein is CASSLDSSGTSYEQYF.

V gene TRBV18 combines with J gene TRBJ1-5; 11 nucleotides line up with TRBD1. The V segment lost 3 bases and the J segment 5 bases; nucleotides outside the gene matches: 3. The germline V gene has CDR1 KGHSH and CDR2 LQKENI. The CDR3 is 15 residues long. DNA for the CDR3: TGTGCCAGCTCACCCGGGACAGGGGGGGATCAGCCCCAGCATTTT. Amino acid sequence: CASSPGTGGDQPQHF. The full variable domain, its missing parts supplied by reference TRBV18 and TRBJ1-5, is NAGVMQNPRHLVRRRGQEARLRCSPMKGHSHVYWYRQLPEEGLKFMVYLQKENIIDESGMPKERFSAEFPKEGPSILRIQQVVRGDSAAYFCASSPGTGGDQPQHFGDGTRLSIL.

This clone has only a few counts. This rearrangement joins TRBV12-5 to TRBJ1-1; D gene ambiguous. The CDR3 totals 11 residues. Trimming shortened V by 2 bases and J by 6 bases, and 4 bases separated the two germline ends. Germline loops: CDR1 LGHNT, CDR2 FRNRAP. The CDR3, as DNA: TGTGCTAGTGGTTTGTTGGCTGAAGCTTTCTTT. Residues: CASGLLAEAFF.

The chain is built from TRBV28 and TRBJ2-3; a weak D match, TRBD2 (6 bases). V was cut by 5 bases and J by 0 bases, with 15 bases left in between. The CDR3 is made up of 16 amino acids. CDR1 and CDR2 (germline): MDHEN, SYDVKM. CDR3 sequence (DNA): TGTGCCAGCAGTGCCCCTAGCGTGGTGAGCACAGATACGCAGTATTTT. Protein product: CASSAPSVVSTDTQYF.

The rearrangement joins TRBV7-9 to TRBJ2-5, with TRBD2 matching 7 bases. The CDR3 consists of 15 residues. The V segment lost 1 base and the J segment 10 bases; nucleotides outside the gene matches: 12. Per the germline V gene, CDR1 is SEHNR and CDR2 is FQNEAQ (reference sequence). The CDR3 DNA reads as TGTGCCAGCAGCTTAGGCCGGAGGGAGGGCCGAGACCAGTACTTC. It translates to CASSLGRREGRDQYF.

The chain is built from TRBV9 and TRBJ1-1; 11 nucleotides line up with TRBD1. This CDR3 contains 15 residues. The V and J ends lost 6 bases and 5 bases, in that order; junction bases with no gene match: 9. CDR1 SGDLS and CDR2 YYNGEE come from the germline V gene. CDR3 amino acids: CASTQLDRGLTEAFF. In DNA, the CDR3 is TGTGCCAGCACCCAACTGGACAGGGGGCTTACTGAAGCTTTCTTT.

This chain uses TRBV27 with TRBJ2-7; D ambiguous. CDR1 and CDR2 (germline): MNHEY, SMNVEV (reference sequence). The CDR3 runs to 13 residues. V lost 4 bases and J 0 bases, leaving 7 bases between the germline ends. CDR3 sequence (DNA): TGTGCCAGCAGTTCCTCTACCTCCTACGAGCAGTACTTC. Amino acid sequence: CASSSSTSYEQYF.

The V and J genes are TRBV27 and TRBJ1-2; a weak D match, TRBD1 (6 bases). The CDR3 contains 13 residues. In germline, CDR1 is MNHEY, CDR2 SMNVEV (reference sequence). Trimming cost V 4 bases and J 7 bases, with 13 bases left between them. The CDR3 bases are TGTGCCAGCAGTTCCGCGGGGGCGGGTGGCTACACCTTC. Protein sequence: CASSSAGAGGYTF.

This clone was detected a few times. The rearrangement joins TRBV5-4 to TRBJ2-7, with a tentative D call TRBD1 (5 bases). Germline CDR1 SGHNT, CDR2 YYREEE (reference sequence). Trimming removed 0 bases at V and 4 bases at J, with 17 bases between. This CDR3 is 16 amino acids long. The CDR3 DNA reads TGTGCCAGCAGCTTGGCCACGGCAGGGTACCGGTACGAGCAGTACTTC. Protein: CASSLATAGYRYEQYF.

This clone came up a few times. J is TRBJ1-1 and V is TRBV4-1; unclear D gene. This CDR3 region has 14 residues. V was cut by 4 bases and J by 8 bases, with 17 bases left in between. Germline loops: CDR1 MGHRA, CDR2 YSYEKL. The CDR3 reads CASSPARAGTEAFF. CDR3 nucleotide sequence: TGCGCCAGCAGCCCCGCACGGGCCGGCACAGAAGCTTTCTTT.

The rearrangement links TRBV7-8 to TRBJ2-7; D ambiguous. Trimming left V 2 bases short and J 3 bases short, with 11 bases between. CDR3 length: 14 residues. Germline CDR1 is SGHVS and CDR2 is FQNEAQ. The CDR3 DNA reads TGTGCCAGCAGCTTAATTGACGGAGACTACGAGCAGTACTTC. It specifies CASSLIDGDYEQYF.

This clone appeared a single time. V gene TRBV4-3 combines with J gene TRBJ2-2; no clear D gene. The V end lost 4 bases, the J end lost 3 bases, and 3 bases lay between the germline ends. This CDR3 spans 12 amino acids. The germline V gene has CDR1 LGHNA and CDR2 YSLEER. CDR3 in amino acids: CASSRYTGELFF. The CDR3 DNA reads as TGCGCCAGCAGCCGCTACACCGGGGAGCTGTTTTTT.

This clone is a singleton in its sample. The chain joins TRBV19 to TRBJ2-3; D call uncertain. CDR1 and CDR2 (germline): LNHDA, SQIVND (reference sequence). This CDR3 contains 16 residues. Trimming stripped 5 bases from V and 3 bases from J, with 18 bases between. Here the CDR3 reads CASSPLLVGGTDTQYF. CDR3 nucleotides: TGTGCCAGTAGTCCCCTACTCGTGGGCGGAACAGATACGCAGTATTTT.

The table lists this clone with a few counts. The rearrangement joins TRBV29-1 to TRBJ2-7; 8 bases fit TRBD2. Germline-derived CDR1 and CDR2 are SQVTM and ANQGSEA. The CDR3 extends over 12 amino acids. The trim removed 6 bases at V and 2 bases at J, leaving 3 bases unmatched. This CDR3 is CSVLAETYEQYF. The CDR3 region has the DNA TGCAGCGTACTAGCGGAAACCTACGAGCAGTACTTC.

A few counts support this clone. V gene TRBV5-6 combines with J gene TRBJ2-7; D is undetermined. Germline CDR1 and CDR2: SGHDT and YYEEEE. CDR3 length: 17 amino acids. V dropped 0 bases and J dropped 0 bases, with 16 bases sitting between them. This chain's CDR3 is CASSLDVGRVSSYEQYF. As DNA, the CDR3 is TGTGCCAGCAGCTTGGATGTGGGCAGAGTAAGCTCCTACGAGCAGTACTTC.

J is TRBJ1-1 and V is TRBV3-1 (or the pseudogene TRBV3-2); TRBD1 is a possible D gene (5 bases). The V end was cut by 8 bases, the J end by 2 bases, with 15 bases between. There are 14 residues in the CDR3. Germline CDR1 and CDR2: LGHDT and YNNKEL (reference sequence). The CDR3 protein is CASRRQDSNTEAFF. The CDR3 bases are TGTGCCAGCCGCCGACAAGACAGCAACACTGAAGCTTTCTTT.

This chain uses TRBV5-1 with TRBJ2-7; the match to TRBD2 covers 7 bases. J was trimmed by 5 bases and V by 0 bases; bases with no gene match: 5. Germline assignment: CDR1 SGHRS and CDR2 YFSETQ. This CDR3 comprises 14 residues. In DNA, the CDR3 is TGCGCCAGCAGCTTGGGTCAGCGGGAAAACGAGCAGTACTTC. It is translated as CASSLGQRENEQYF. The full variable domain, rest sourced from reference TRBV5-1 and TRBJ2-7, is KAGVTQTPRYLIKTRGQQVTLSCSPISGHRSVSWYQQTPGQGLQFLFEYFSETQRNKGNFPGRFSGRQFSNSRSEMNVSTLELGDSALYLCASSLGQRENEQYFGPGTRLTVT.

V gene TRBV5-5 combines with J gene TRBJ2-6, with TRBD1 matching over 9 bases. In germline, CDR1 is SGHKS, CDR2 YYEKEE (reference sequence). V lost 5 bases, J lost 0 bases, and 3 bases stayed unmatched. This CDR3 comprises 16 residues. CDR3 sequence reads: CASSTGGSSGANVLTF. In DNA form, the CDR3 reads TGTGCCAGCAGTACAGGGGGCAGCTCTGGGGCCAACGTCCTGACTTTC. Looking up the rest from reference TRBV5-5 and TRBJ2-6 gives the full variable domain: DAGVTQSPTHLIKTRGQQVTLRCSPISGHKSVSWYQQVLGQGPQFIFQYYEKEERGRGNFPDRFSARQFPNYSSELNVNALLLGDSALYLCASSTGGSSGANVLTFGAGSRLTVL.

Sample share makes this clone medium-sized (0.01 to 0.1%). This chain joins TRBV27 and TRBJ2-7, with 7 positions matching TRBD1. The CDR3 contains 14 residues. Germline V lookup: CDR1 MNHEY, CDR2 SMNVEV (reference sequence). V dropped 6 bases and J dropped 2; count of bases not matched to a gene: 7. The CDR3 bases are TGTGCCAGCAGCTCTACCGGGACAGCCTACGAGCAGTACTTC. The encoded protein is CASSSTGTAYEQYF.

For the CDR3, the DNA is TGTGCCAGCAGTGACTCGTTCCGGGAGGACACCGGGGAGCTGTTTTTT. Encoded protein: CASSDSFREDTGELFF. The rearrangement uses TRBV6-4 and TRBJ2-2, with TRBD2 identical over 7 bases. Germline assignment: CDR1 MRHNA and CDR2 SNTAGT. The V gene end was trimmed by 0 bases and the J gene end by 3 bases; junction bases not matched to a gene: 4. The CDR3 length is 16 residues.

This chain links TRBV7-2 with TRBJ2-7, with no clear D. CDR1 is SGHTA, CDR2 FQGNSA, per germline. The CDR3 runs 14 residues. V was shortened by 5 bases and J by 5 bases, with 16 bases between the two germline ends. The chain's CDR3 is CASSLKGISDEQYF. The CDR3 DNA reads as TGTGCCAGCAGCCTCAAGGGAATTTCGGACGAGCAGTACTTC.

The chain couples TRBV29-1 to TRBJ1-5; D is perhaps TRBD1 (6 bases). Germline loops: CDR1 SQVTM, CDR2 ANQGSEA. Trimming took 4 bases from V and 4 from J, leaving 8 bases between them. This CDR3 comprises 12 residues. The CDR3 nucleotides read TGCAGCGTTGGAGGGGGGAATCAGCCCCAGCATTTT. Its protein product is CSVGGGNQPQHF.

This clone was counted once. The CDR3 sequence: CASSSSGANVLTF. The DNA for the CDR3 is TGTGCCAGCAGTTCCTCTGGGGCCAACGTCCTGACTTTC. The chain combines TRBV7-2 with TRBJ2-6; no clear D gene. The CDR3 length is 13 residues. Germline CDR1 SGHTA, CDR2 FQGNSA. Trimming took 6 bases from V and 0 from J, leaving 3 bases between them.

A few counts support this clone. The J gene is TRBJ2-7, the V gene TRBV28; D uncertain. Per germline, CDR1 MDHEN and CDR2 SYDVKM. Trimming removed 5 bases from V and 9 bases from J, with 14 bases in between. The length of the CDR3 is 12 residues. The DNA for the CDR3 is TGTGCCAGCAGTGACCCTAAAGTGTTGCAGTACTTC. Its translation is CASSDPKVLQYF.

The rearrangement uses TRBV7-9 and TRBJ1-1; D might be TRBD1 (5 bases). Germline values: CDR1 SEHNR, CDR2 FQNEAQ (reference sequence). V lost 2 bases, J lost 5 bases, and 9 bases lay in between. This CDR3 region has 13 residues. The CDR3 DNA follows: TGTGCCAGCAGCTTAAAGGGGCAAACTGAAGCTTTCTTT. This codes for CASSLKGQTEAFF.